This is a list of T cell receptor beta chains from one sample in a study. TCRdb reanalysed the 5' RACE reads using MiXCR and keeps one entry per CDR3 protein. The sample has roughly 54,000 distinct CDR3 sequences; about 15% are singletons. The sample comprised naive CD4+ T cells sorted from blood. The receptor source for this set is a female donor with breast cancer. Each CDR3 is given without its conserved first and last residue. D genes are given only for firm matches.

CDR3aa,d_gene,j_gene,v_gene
SARDQNRNFQNIQY,NA,TRBJ2-4,TRBV20-1
ASTTAPPTDTQY,NA,TRBJ2-3,TRBV5-1
SAFRPGQGSLGQY,TRBD1,TRBJ2-7,TRBV20-1
ASSLRGATNEKLF,NA,TRBJ1-4,TRBV7-9
ASSTRETDTQY,NA,TRBJ2-3,TRBV6-1
ASSYASGTGGNEQY,TRBD1,TRBJ2-7,TRBV6-5
ASSSQYEQY,NA,TRBJ2-7,TRBV3-1
ASSPSSSSYNEQF,NA,TRBJ2-1,TRBV7-9
ASSLALAGVGQETQY,TRBD2,TRBJ2-5,TRBV5-1
ASSLASINTEAF,NA,TRBJ1-1,TRBV5-1
RAPAGGLYNEQF,NA,TRBJ2-1,TRBV20-1
ASSLPTGYRNQPQH,NA,TRBJ1-5,TRBV28
NPGQADTEAF,TRBD1,TRBJ1-1,TRBV20-1
ASSPGPQGGSYGYT,TRBD1,TRBJ1-2,TRBV7-2
ASSPLGPLQYQETQY,NA,TRBJ2-5,TRBV6-2/TRBV6-3
ASSTAPKNGYT,NA,TRBJ1-2,TRBV12-3/TRBV12-4
ASSLVKGGTEAF,NA,TRBJ1-1,TRBV5-4
ASSYSENTEAF,NA,TRBJ1-1,TRBV6-6
ASSTTLMNTEAF,NA,TRBJ1-1,TRBV7-9
ASSLYTGELF,NA,TRBJ2-2,TRBV12-3/TRBV12-4
SAPFSGNTIY,NA,TRBJ1-3,TRBV20-1
AISPGTGAYEQY,TRBD1,TRBJ2-7,TRBV10-3
ASSPGALHNEQF,NA,TRBJ2-1,TRBV18
AIRPAGDAGEQF,TRBD2,TRBJ2-1,TRBV10-3